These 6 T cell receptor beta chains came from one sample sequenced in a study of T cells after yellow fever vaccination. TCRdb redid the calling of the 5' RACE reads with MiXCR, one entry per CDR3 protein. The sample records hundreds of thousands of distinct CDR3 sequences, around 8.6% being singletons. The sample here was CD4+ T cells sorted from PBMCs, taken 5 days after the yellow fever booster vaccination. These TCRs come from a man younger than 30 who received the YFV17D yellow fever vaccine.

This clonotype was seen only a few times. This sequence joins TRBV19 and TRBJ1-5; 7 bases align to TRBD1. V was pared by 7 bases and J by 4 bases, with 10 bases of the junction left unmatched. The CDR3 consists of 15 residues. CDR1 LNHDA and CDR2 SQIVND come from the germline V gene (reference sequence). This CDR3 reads CASTYDRVGNQPQHF. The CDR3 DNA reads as TGTGCCAGTACCTATGACAGGGTAGGGAATCAGCCCCAGCATTTT.

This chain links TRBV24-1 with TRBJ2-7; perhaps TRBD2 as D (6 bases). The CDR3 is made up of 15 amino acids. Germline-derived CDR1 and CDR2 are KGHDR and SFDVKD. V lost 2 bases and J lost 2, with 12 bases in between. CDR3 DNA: TGTGCCACCAGTGATTGGGGGGAACCGCCCTACGAGCAGTACTTC. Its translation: CATSDWGEPPYEQYF.

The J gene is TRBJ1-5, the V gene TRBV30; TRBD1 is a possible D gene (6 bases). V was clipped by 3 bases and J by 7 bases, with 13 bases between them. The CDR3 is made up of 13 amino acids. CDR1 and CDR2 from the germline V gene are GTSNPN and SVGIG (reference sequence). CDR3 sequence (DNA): TGTGCCTGGAGCGGGCAGGGACAACAGCCCCAGCATTTT. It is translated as CAWSGQGQQPQHF.

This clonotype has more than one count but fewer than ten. In DNA form, the CDR3 reads TGTGCCAGCAGCCCGGTGACTAGCGGCCGCCAAGAGACCCAGTACTTC. Translating it yields CASSPVTSGRQETQYF. V is TRBV11-2 and J is TRBJ2-5, with TRBD2 identical over 9 bases. Losses at the gene ends were 5 bases for V and 1 base for J; bases not matched to a gene: 8. The V gene's germline CDR1 is SGHAT and CDR2 FQNNGV. This CDR3 has 16 amino acids.

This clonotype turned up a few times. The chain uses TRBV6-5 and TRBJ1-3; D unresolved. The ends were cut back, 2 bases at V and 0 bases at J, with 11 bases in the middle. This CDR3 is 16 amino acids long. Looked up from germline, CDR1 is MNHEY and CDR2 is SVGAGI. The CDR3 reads CASSYRAGSSGNTIYF. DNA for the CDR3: TGTGCCAGCAGTTACCGGGCAGGATCCTCTGGAAACACCATATATTTT.

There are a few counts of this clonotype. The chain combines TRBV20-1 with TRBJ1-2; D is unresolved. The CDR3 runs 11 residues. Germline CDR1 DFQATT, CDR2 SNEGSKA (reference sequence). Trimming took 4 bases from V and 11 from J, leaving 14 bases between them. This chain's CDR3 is CSATVPTGYTF. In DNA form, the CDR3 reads TGCAGTGCTACGGTCCCCACCGGGTACACCTTC.